This T cell receptor beta chain derives from a study of a mutant IDH1 vaccine in newly diagnosed glioma. Only in-frame clones appear in the TCRdb table, and some are missing; sequencing was by immunoSEQ multiplex PCR. The sample lists under 35,000 clones; around 76% were seen once. With regard to this clone: Its antigen is unknown.

Time point given: week 35, safety follow-up. Vaccination comprised doses that each held 300 ug of mutant IDH1 20-mer peptide, plus topical imiquimod. This CDR3 has 17 residues. In germline, CDR1 is SGHAT, CDR2 FQNNGV. V was clipped by 1 base and J by 3 bases, with 15 bases between them. Sequencing was performed on PBMCs, taken from a glioma patient whose treatment included an IDH1 peptide vaccine. This TCR derives from a man aged 50 to 59 with glioma. The rearrangement links TRBV11-2 to TRBJ1-4, with D possibly matching TRBD1 (6 bases). Written as DNA, the CDR3 is TGTGCCAGCAGCTTAGTGGGCGGATGGGGGCCTAATGAAAAACTGTTTTTT. As protein: CASSLVGGWGPNEKLFF.